The 17 T cell receptor beta chains presented below share a single source sample, sequenced in a study of cytomegalovirus exposure and HLA in healthy donors. The repertoire was sequenced with immunoSEQ multiplex PCR; TCRdb's copy has only in-frame clones and lacks some. The repertoire holds hundreds of thousands of clones, less than 90% seen once, with roughly 5.7% in the top ten. Sequencing was carried out using PBMCs. The receptors here all came from a young woman in good health and CMV-seronegative.

The chain carries TRBV29-1 and TRBJ1-1; TRBD1 agrees at 7 bases. The CDR3 spans 13 residues. J was trimmed by 1 base and V by 7 bases; bases with no gene match: 6. Germline values: CDR1 SQVTM, CDR2 ANQGSEA. The CDR3 DNA reads TGCAGCGCTGAGGGGGCTCGGAACACTGAAGCTTTCTTT. Protein sequence: CSAEGARNTEAFF.

The sample holds one count of this clone. The chain combines TRBV6-5 with TRBJ1-5; the D is unclear. Trimming cost V 0 bases and J 4 bases, with 7 bases left between them. The CDR3 covers 14 residues. The germline gives CDR1 MNHEY, CDR2 SVGAGI. The CDR3 region is CASSYSVGNQPQHF. For the CDR3, the DNA is TGTGCCAGCAGTTACTCGGTCGGGAATCAGCCCCAGCATTTT.

The genes are TRBV6-6 and TRBJ2-7, with 9 bases fitting TRBD1. The CDR3 sequence is 14 residues long. V gave up 8 bases and J gave up 2 bases; unmatched junction bases: 7. From germline, CDR1 is MNHNY and CDR2 SVGAGI (reference sequence). The CDR3 region has the DNA TGTGCCAGCTTAAACAGGGGGCCCACCTACGAGCAGTACTTC. Residues: CASLNRGPTYEQYF.

This chain links TRBV27 with TRBJ2-1; 11 positions agree with TRBD2. The CDR3 runs to 15 residues. CDR1 and CDR2 (germline): MNHEY, SMNVEV (reference sequence). V lost 6 bases, J lost 5 bases, and 6 bases stayed unmatched. The CDR3 DNA is TGTGCCAGCAGGGGTCTAGCGGGAGGAGACAATGAGCAGTTCTTC. It yields the protein CASRGLAGGDNEQFF.

This clone was detected only a few times. The rearrangement uses TRBV30 and TRBJ2-2; 10 bases are shared with TRBD2. The CDR3 is 21 amino acids. Germline CDR1 GTSNPN, CDR2 SVGIG (reference sequence). V shed 0 bases, J shed 0 bases, and the junction held 16 bases outside the gene matches. The CDR3 DNA reads as TGTGCCTGGAGTGTAAGAAGAGGGAGCGGGAGGGCCCCTTCGAACACCGGGGAGCTGTTTTTT. Its translation is CAWSVRRGSGRAPSNTGELFF.

The chain recombines TRBV18 with TRBJ2-1, with 9 bases matching TRBD2. Germline-derived CDR1 and CDR2 are KGHSH and LQKENI. Germline trimming cut 3 bases from V and 5 bases from J; bases unmatched to any gene: 8. The CDR3 is made up of 16 amino acids. The CDR3, as DNA: TGTGCCAGCTCACCGAAAGCGGGAGGACGTAACAATGAGCAGTTCTTC. This translates into CASSPKAGGRNNEQFF. Full variable domain (outside the CDR3, taken from reference TRBV18 and TRBJ2-1): NAGVMQNPRHLVRRRGQEARLRCSPMKGHSHVYWYRQLPEEGLKFMVYLQKENIIDESGMPKERFSAEFPKEGPSILRIQQVVRGDSAAYFCASSPKAGGRNNEQFFGPGTRLTVL.

This clone has only one observation. V and J are TRBV7-6 and TRBJ1-6; 8 bases are a match to TRBD1. Germline assignment: CDR1 SGHVS and CDR2 FNYEAQ. With 4 bases clipped from V and 2 bases from J, the junction kept 4 bases outside the gene matches. The CDR3 has 16 residues. CDR3 nucleotide sequence: TGTGCCAGCAGCTCCCGACAGGGGACCTATAATTCACCCCTCCACTTT. Its protein is CASSSRQGTYNSPLHF.

This clone was picked up a small number of times. The V call is TRBV6-1, the J call TRBJ1-3; D gene uncertain. The germline V gene has CDR1 MNHNS and CDR2 SASEGT. V was pared by 4 bases and J by 0 bases, with 13 bases between. CDR3 size: 16 residues. CDR3 DNA sequence: TGTGCCAGCAGTGGCCGGACGGTGCACTCTGGAAACACCATATATTTT. Protein: CASSGRTVHSGNTIYF.

The genes are TRBV5-1 and TRBJ1-3, with a tentative D call TRBD1 (6 bases). CDR1 SGHRS and CDR2 YFSETQ come from the germline V gene. Trimming pared 4 bases from V and 0 bases from J, leaving 14 bases between. The CDR3 has 16 residues. The CDR3 coding sequence is TGCGCCAGCAGCGTCACGACAGGAATCTCTGGAAACACCATATATTTT. Its translation is CASSVTTGISGNTIYF. The full variable domain, with the rest looked up from reference TRBV5-1 and TRBJ1-3, is KAGVTQTPRYLIKTRGQQVTLSCSPISGHRSVSWYQQTPGQGLQFLFEYFSETQRNKGNFPGRFSGRQFSNSRSEMNVSTLELGDSALYLCASSVTTGISGNTIYFGEGSWLTVV.

This clone was seen only a few times. For the CDR3, the DNA is TGTGCCAGCAGTTACTCAGGGGGCTATGGCTACACCTTC. Amino acids: CASSYSGGYGYTF. This chain connects TRBV6-5 to TRBJ1-2, with D tentatively TRBD1 (6 bases). V dropped 0 bases and J dropped 4 bases, with 6 bases sitting between them. This CDR3 region has 13 residues. Germline-derived CDR1 and CDR2 are MNHEY and SVGAGI.

The V and J genes are TRBV29-1 and TRBJ1-2; D is possibly TRBD1 (5 bases). Germline CDR1 reads SQVTM; CDR2 reads ANQGSEA. The CDR3 runs 13 residues. V gave up 7 bases and J gave up 8 bases, with 20 bases separating them. The CDR3 DNA reads TGCAGCGCTCGGGGACCCCTGAGCGGGGGCTACACCTTC. Amino acid sequence: CSARGPLSGGYTF.

This clone was observed a handful of times. This same CDR3 is encoded by further DNA sequences in the sample. The V gene is TRBV2, the J gene TRBJ2-5; D not certain. V was trimmed by 5 bases and J by 1 base, leaving 2 bases between them. Germline CDR1 is SNHLY and CDR2 is FYNNEI. This CDR3 has 11 residues. CDR3 residues: CASSPQETQYF. Here the CDR3 DNA reads TGTGCCAGCAGTCCCCAAGAGACCCAGTACTTC.

This chain joins TRBV28 and TRBJ1-2; D may be TRBD1 (6 bases). CDR3 length equals 12 residues. The V and J ends lost 4 bases and 7 bases respectively, with 10 bases between them. Per germline, CDR1 MDHEN and CDR2 SYDVKM. CDR3: CASSSQGFGYTF. The CDR3 DNA follows: TGTGCCAGCAGTTCACAGGGTTTTGGCTACACCTTC.

The CDR3 here is CASSFSSSGGTNEQFF. The CDR3 DNA is TGCGCCAGCAGCTTCAGTAGTAGCGGGGGGACCAATGAGCAGTTCTTC. The gene calls are TRBV5-1 and TRBJ2-1; 10 bases are a match to TRBD2. CDR1 is SGHRS, CDR2 YFSETQ, per germline. The CDR3 is 16 residues long. Unmatched junction bases numbered 8, after V lost 2 bases and J lost 6 bases.

The chain has TRBV5-1 and TRBJ2-2, with 11 bases lining up with TRBD2. V lost 4 bases, J lost 3 bases, and 8 bases stayed unmatched. Germline CDR1 reads SGHRS; CDR2 reads YFSETQ. The CDR3 extends over 17 amino acids. This chain's CDR3 is CASSLGRLAGHTGELFF. In DNA form, the CDR3 reads TGCGCCAGCAGCCTGGGGCGACTAGCGGGGCACACCGGGGAGCTGTTTTTT.

The chain has TRBV18 and TRBJ1-2; the D gene is possibly TRBD1 (5 bases). Trimming cost V 5 bases and J 4 bases, with 20 bases left between them. Germline CDR1 reads KGHSH; CDR2 reads LQKENI. There are 16 residues in the CDR3. CDR3 sequence (DNA): TGTGCCAGCTCAGAATACCAGGGATCTCCCCCCTATGGCTACACCTTC. Translating gives CASSEYQGSPPYGYTF.

This clone has only one observation. The rearrangement links TRBV28 to TRBJ2-6; D remains unclear. Germline CDR1 MDHEN, CDR2 SYDVKM. Trimming removed 4 bases from V and 1 base from J, with 8 bases in between. This CDR3 is built from 15 residues. The CDR3 bases are TGTGCCAGCAGTTGGGTGTTTTCTGGGGCCAACGTCCTGACTTTC. Its protein is CASSWVFSGANVLTF.